Listed below are T cell receptor beta chains from one sample, sequenced in a study of regulatory T cells in long-lasting Graves disease. MiXCR was run by TCRdb on the multiplex PCR reads, yielding one entry per CDR3 protein. The table has hundreds of thousands of distinct CDR3 sequences, 18% seen once. The sequences come from peripheral blood mononuclear cells (PBMCs), collected at new diagnosis, from a patient treated with antithyroid drugs. The receptor set was obtained from a female donor with Graves disease. Each CDR3 is given with its conserved first and last residue. The D gene is left open where the match is weak. Some rows mark clone size as missing; the rest say once, few, many or name a class of expanded clone.

few	TRBV6-1	TRBJ2-7	-	TGTGCCAGCAGCAAGGGACGGTCGATCACCTACGAGCAGTACTTC	CASSKGRSITYEQYF
many	TRBV19	TRBJ2-5	TRBD1	TGTGCCAGTAGTATAGGTGGGACAGCTAAAGAGACCCAGTACTTC	CASSIGGTAKETQYF
-	TRBV3-1	TRBJ2-7	TRBD2	TGTGCCAGCAGCCAAGAACTCGGACTAGCGGGGGGGTACGAGCAGTACTTC	CASSQELGLAGGYEQYF
many	TRBV30	TRBJ2-2	TRBD1	TGTGCCTACAGGGGGTTGCGGCTCGTCGGGGAGCTGTTTTTT	CAYRGLRLVGELFF
-	TRBV3-1	TRBJ1-5	-	TGTGCCAGCAGCCACGAAAGGACCACAACGCCCCAGCATTTT	CASSHERTTTPQHF
many	TRBV12-3/TRBV12-4	TRBJ2-7	TRBD1	TGTGCCAGCACCCCGACAGGGGAAAACTACGAGCAGTACTTC	CASTPTGENYEQYF
many	TRBV20-1	TRBJ1-1	-	TGCAGTGCTAGTTCGGGGAGAAGCACTGAAGCTTTCTTT	CSASSGRSTEAFF
many	TRBV6-1	TRBJ1-2	TRBD1	TGTGCCAGCTGTACCGGGACAGGGGATTATAACTATGGCTACACCTTC	CASCTGTGDYNYGYTF
many	TRBV25-1	TRBJ2-1	TRBD1	TGTGCCAGCAGTGAAGTCCCGGACAGGGGGAAGGGTGAGCAGTTCTTC	CASSEVPDRGKGEQFF
few	TRBV20-1	TRBJ2-3	-	TGCAGTGAGACGGGCTTGACAGATACGCAGTATTTT	CSETGLTDTQYF
many	TRBV3-1	TRBJ2-3	TRBD2	TGTGCCAGCAGCCTCCGACCCGTAGCGGGAGAGACCACAGATACGCAGTATTTT	CASSLRPVAGETTDTQYF
-	TRBV7-3	TRBJ2-2	-	TGTGCCAGCAGCTTCGCTAGCATCGACACCGGGGAGCTGTTTTTT	CASSFASIDTGELFF
-	TRBV19	TRBJ2-1	TRBD2	TGTGCCAGTAGCAGGGAGGGCCAAGGTGAGCAGTTCTTC	CASSREGQGEQFF
many	TRBV9	TRBJ2-2	TRBD1	TGTGCCAGCAGCGTAGTAACTTCGGGACAGGGCTTGGGCGGGGAGCTGTTTTTT	CASSVVTSGQGLGGELFF
-	TRBV7-9	TRBJ2-5	-	TGTGCCAGCAGCTTAGCAACAGAGACCCAGTACTTC	CASSLATETQYF
-	TRBV14	TRBJ2-2	-	TGTGCCAGCAGCCAAAGCGCGGGCGGGGAGCTGTTTTTT	CASSQSAGGELFF
-	TRBV6-1	TRBJ2-1	-	TGTGCCAGCAGTGGGGGTATTGGGCGGAGGAGGGATGAGCAGTTCTTC	CASSGGIGRRRDEQFF
few	TRBV7-9	TRBJ2-1	-	TGTGCCAGCAGCTTTGGGGCGAGGGCCGGCAATGAGCAGTTCTTC	CASSFGARAGNEQFF
many	TRBV13	TRBJ2-3	-	TGTGCCAGCACCGAAATGCTGGGGCGTGTCGCGCAGTATTTT	CASTEMLGRVAQYF
few	TRBV5-1	TRBJ2-2	-	TGCGCCAGCAGCCCAACCCCAGGACAGGGAGGGGACACCGGGGAGCTGTTTTTT	CASSPTPGQGGDTGELFF
many	TRBV12-3/TRBV12-4	TRBJ2-1	-	TGTGCCAGCAGTTTCGGGTCTAGAGGCTCCTACAATGAGCAGTTCTTC	CASSFGSRGSYNEQFF
-	TRBV3-1	TRBJ2-5	-	TGTTCGACAAGTGGAGTATTAGAGACCCAGTACTTC	CSTSGVLETQYF
few	TRBV28	TRBJ2-3	-	TGTGCCAGCAGTTTATCAGGGACCCCCAGCACAGATACGCAGTATTTT	CASSLSGTPSTDTQYF
many	TRBV27	TRBJ2-1	-	TGTGCCAGCAGTTTTCCCACCGTGAGGGGTAGTGAGCAGTTCTTC	CASSFPTVRGSEQFF
many	TRBV7-9	TRBJ2-5	TRBD2	TGTGCCAGCAGCTTGACTAGCGGGAGAGGGGTAGAGACCCAGTACTTC	CASSLTSGRGVETQYF
-	TRBV6-1	TRBJ2-1	-	TGTGCCAGCAGTGAAGCGCGCACTAGCAACAATGAGCAGTTCTTC	CASSEARTSNNEQFF
-	TRBV10-3	TRBJ2-1	TRBD2	TGTGCCATCAGTGAGTCAGGACTAGCGGGAACGGGGTCCTACAATGAGCAGTTCTTC	CAISESGLAGTGSYNEQFF
many	TRBV20-1	TRBJ2-3	-	TGCAGTGCTAAGAGAGGTCAAGATACGCAGTATTTT	CSAKRGQDTQYF
many	TRBV20-1	TRBJ1-1	-	TGCAGTGCTGTCCCCGGGGAGAACACTGAAGCTTTCTTT	CSAVPGENTEAFF
few	TRBV30	TRBJ1-5	-	TGTGCCTGGAGTGTTCGCAGTAGGGGCAATCAGCCCCAGCATTTT	CAWSVRSRGNQPQHF
-	TRBV6-1	TRBJ2-1	-	TGTGCCAGCAGTGAAGTATCAGGGAAGAATGAGCAGTTCTTC	CASSEVSGKNEQFF
many	TRBV6-5	TRBJ1-1	TRBD1	TGTGCCAGCAGTTACTCGGCAGGGGGCACTGAAGCTTTCTTT	CASSYSAGGTEAFF
many	TRBV7-2	TRBJ2-1	TRBD2	TGTGCCAGCAGCTTAGCTAGCGGGAGGTTCAATGAGCAGTTCTTC	CASSLASGRFNEQFF
many	TRBV2	TRBJ1-6	-	TGTGCCAGCTCAGACAATAATTCACCCCTCCACTTT	CASSDNNSPLHF
many	TRBV2	TRBJ2-5	-	TGTGCCAGCAGGAGACAAGAGACCCAGTACTTC	CASRRQETQYF
-	TRBV29-1	TRBJ1-2	-	TGCAGCGTTGCGGGAAAGGGTGATGGCTACACCTTC	CSVAGKGDGYTF
few	TRBV28	TRBJ1-4	TRBD1	TGTGCCAGCAGTCCCGACAGGGTGAATGAAAAACTGTTTTTT	CASSPDRVNEKLFF
-	TRBV12-3/TRBV12-4	TRBJ2-3	TRBD2	TGTGCCAGCACCCCCGGGAGTAGCGGGAGGGTAGGAGATACGCAGTATTTT	CASTPGSSGRVGDTQYF
-	TRBV7-9	TRBJ2-2	TRBD2	TGTGCCAGCAGCGAACTTAAACTAGCGGGAGTTGCCGGGGAGCTGTTTTTT	CASSELKLAGVAGELFF
-	TRBV27	TRBJ2-2	-	TGTGCCAGCAGTTTATCGGAGGGGCTCGGCGGGGAGCTGTTTTTT	CASSLSEGLGGELFF
many	TRBV25-1	TRBJ2-2	TRBD2	TGTGCCAGCACGAAGGCGGGAGGGAACACCGGGGAGCTGTTTTTT	CASTKAGGNTGELFF